This is a list of T cell receptor beta chains from one sample in a study of identical twins. TCRdb passed the 5' RACE reads through MiXCR, listing each CDR3 protein once. The sample holds under 900,000 distinct CDR3 sequences, 18% seen once. The same data also contributed to another study, on T cells expressing NK-cell markers.

What was sequenced was PBMCs. The receptors here all came from a young woman in good health. Each CDR3 is given with its conserved first and last residue. Fields, in order: V gene, D gene, J gene, clone size, CDR3 DNA, CDR3 protein. A D gene is named only where the DNA matches it firmly. Only some rows state a clone size, as once, few, many or a class for expanded clones.

TRBV7-9,.,TRBJ1-1,.,TGTGCCAGCACCCTGGGGCCAGACGAAGCTTTCTTT,CASTLGPDEAFF
TRBV6-5,.,TRBJ2-5,.,TGTGCCAGCAGTTACGGTGGGGTCCCGTGGGGGACCCAGTACTTC,CASSYGGVPWGTQYF
TRBV18,.,TRBJ2-7,.,TGTGCCAGCTCACCGCCGGGAATGTCCTCCTACGAGCAGTACTTC,CASSPPGMSSYEQYF
TRBV12-3/TRBV12-4,TRBD2,TRBJ2-3,.,TGTGCCAGCAGTGACGGGACTAGCGGAGATACGCTGTATTTT,CASSDGTSGDTLYF
TRBV6-5,TRBD1,TRBJ1-4,many,TGTGCCAGCAGTTATTGGCAGGGGGATGAAAAACTGTTTTTT,CASSYWQGDEKLFF
TRBV25-1,TRBD2,TRBJ2-7,few,TGTGCCAGCAGAGGGACTAGCGATCTTTTTACCTACGAGCAGTACTTC,CASRGTSDLFTYEQYF
TRBV6-2/TRBV6-3,.,TRBJ1-6,.,TGTGCCAGCAGTCAACACAGGGACGGAATGGTCCACTTT,CASSQHRDGMVHF
TRBV27,.,TRBJ2-7,.,TGTGCCAGCAGTCTGGGGCACGCGGGGTACGAGCAGTACTTC,CASSLGHAGYEQYF
TRBV7-9,TRBD2,TRBJ2-1,.,TGTGCCAGCAGCTTAGCGGTGACTAGCGACTCCTACAATGAGCAGTTCTTC,CASSLAVTSDSYNEQFF
TRBV5-1,TRBD2,TRBJ2-1,many,TGCGCCAGCAGCTTGGTCCTAGCGGGGGGCTACAATGAGCAGTTCTTC,CASSLVLAGGYNEQFF
TRBV21-1,.,TRBJ2-7,few,TGTGCCTGCCCCCGGACTATACCCTACGAGCAGTACTTC,CACPRTIPYEQYF
TRBV2,.,TRBJ1-5,few,TGTGCCACCACCGTTGGGTGGAATCAGCCCCAGCATTTT,CATTVGWNQPQHF
TRBV6-5,.,TRBJ2-3,.,TGTGCCAGCAGTTCGAGGGCCCGCACAGATACGCAGTATTTT,CASSSRARTDTQYF
TRBV11-3,.,TRBJ2-7,.,TGTGCCAGCAGCTCCTCCCGGGACACCACCCACTACGAGCAGTACTTC,CASSSSRDTTHYEQYF
TRBV18,TRBD1,TRBJ2-1,.,TGTGCCAGTAAAGCTGCCGGGACAGTCCCCAATGAGCAGTTCTTC,CASKAAGTVPNEQFF